This T cell receptor (beta chain) was obtained from a study of blood T cell repertoires in COVID-19. Deletions cut 5 bases from V and 2 bases from J, with 6 bases between. Germline lookup yields CDR1 SEHNR and CDR2 FQNEAQ (reference sequence). There are 12 residues in the CDR3. Data came from immunoSEQ multiplex PCR; TCRdb stores just in-frame clones and leaves some out. The sample gives fewer than 60,000 clones, more than 75% of which show up once; approximately 4% is in the top ten. Sample: peripheral blood. The rearrangement uses TRBV7-9 and TRBJ1-2, with D uncertain. The sequence came from a man in his forties or fifties with acute or convalescent COVID-19. This CDR3 reads CASSPQNYGYTF. As DNA, the CDR3 is TGTGCCAGCAGCCCACAGAACTATGGCTACACCTTC.